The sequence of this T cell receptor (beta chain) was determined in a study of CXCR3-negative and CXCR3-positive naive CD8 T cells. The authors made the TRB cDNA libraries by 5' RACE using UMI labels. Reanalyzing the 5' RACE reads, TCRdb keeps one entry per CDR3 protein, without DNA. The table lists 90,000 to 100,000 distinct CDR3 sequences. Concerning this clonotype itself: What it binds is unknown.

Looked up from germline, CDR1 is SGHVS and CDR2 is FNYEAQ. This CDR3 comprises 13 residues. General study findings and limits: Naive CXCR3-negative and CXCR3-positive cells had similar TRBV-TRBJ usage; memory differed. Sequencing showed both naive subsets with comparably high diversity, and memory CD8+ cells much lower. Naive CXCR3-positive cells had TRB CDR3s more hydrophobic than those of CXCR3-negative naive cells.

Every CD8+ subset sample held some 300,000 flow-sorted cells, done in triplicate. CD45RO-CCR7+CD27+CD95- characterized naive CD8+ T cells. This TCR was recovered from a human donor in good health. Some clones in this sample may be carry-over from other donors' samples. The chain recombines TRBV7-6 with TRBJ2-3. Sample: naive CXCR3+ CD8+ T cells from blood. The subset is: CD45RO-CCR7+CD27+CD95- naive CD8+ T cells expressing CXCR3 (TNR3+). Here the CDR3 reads CASSLESADTQYF.